This entry concerns a single TCR beta chain. Its antigen is currently not known. It has no much larger one-base neighbor in the sample; base qualities were not kept. There are 16 amino acids in the CDR3, from cysteine to phenylalanine inclusive. Here the CDR3 DNA is all that survives: 48 bases in frame from base 1. CDR1 is given as SGHTA and CDR2 as FQGTGA, both from the germline V gene. V is reduced by 2 bases and J by 0 bases, leaving a spacing of 11 bases between them. What the time point label conveys for this sample: baseline before first vaccination. Vaccinee samples came from UK trials COV001 and COV002, including a single-blind randomized controlled phase 2/3 trial of AZD1222 (ChAdOx1 nCoV-19) in healthy adults. For TCRbeta chain sequencing, PBMC samples from trial participants were taken at day 0 and at day 28 after the second dose. These data are taken from a study of T cell responses to AZD1222 COVID-19 vaccine (dated by TCRdb to the early 2020s). At the level of the whole study: AZD1222 recipients given second doses at about 4 weeks or at about 12 weeks were pooled, since spike-specific TCR depth and breadth were not found to differ between the two schedules. TCR sequencing covered some 240 trial participants: 207 given two doses of AZD1222 and approximately 26 given two doses of MenACWY control vaccine. Trial participants were enrolled by age into subgroups of 18-55, 56-69 and 70-plus years, and around 150, 28 and 57 TCR-sequenced participants, respectively, were included in these subgroups.

The CDR3 regions of human TCRbeta chains were analyzed by immunosequencing. The paper's data handling went like this. Repertoire TCRs were checked for matches against a reference library of SARS-CoV-2-specific TCRs that had been generated using the MIRA antigen-specificity platform. Breadth was defined as the fraction of unique TCRs that were SARS-CoV-2-associated. Depth was defined as the fraction of total T cells that were SARS-CoV-2-associated. Using the MIRA data, every spike-specific TCR was mapped to the spike region that the TCR reacted to and assigned to either a CD4 or a CD8 class. Log10-transformed breadth and depth values were compared by one-way ANOVA with Sidak's multiple comparisons tests. TCRdb holds this immuneACCESS table with in-frame rearrangements only. Some clones are missing; in checked studies, unresolved V genes explain under half, and the rest has no known cause. For V, J and clone size, that table is used; D and trimming come from the DNA. This sample is represented by 150,000 to 180,000 clones; over 75% of them were singletons. 1.5% to 2% of the sample lies in the top ten.

Beyond this particular receptor, the publication reports: Only five to seven AZD1222 recipients were SARS-CoV-2 seropositive at baseline, limiting conclusions about previously exposed vaccinees. Because no day 14 peak-response samples were available, the repertoires could be characterized only after the peak T cell response. In the small 56-69-year group, the increase in depth fell short of significance, most likely because of low power. Spike-specific TCR breadth and depth rose significantly after two AZD1222 doses compared with day 0 and with MenACWY recipients. Participants were mostly white British and included more females than males, and it was suggested by the authors that clonal diversity may have been underestimated. The vaccine-associated CD4 TCRs covered the entire spike protein, and the dominant responses fell in regions 160-218 and 743-854. Reportedly, close to half of the unique spike-specific TCRs recognized epitopes lying outside the regions that are mutated in the B.1.351 and B.1.1.7 variants.

The receptor was isolated from an adult in good health. The sample was peripheral blood, taken on day 0 of AZD1222 vaccination. The chain employs TRBV7-3 and TRBJ2-1, with the D gene uncertain. The sequenced DNA is TGTGCCAGCAGCTTACGACCCGATAGCTCCTACAATGAGCAGTTCTTC. It translates as CASSLRPDSSYNEQFF.